Given below is one TCR beta chain in context. Its antigen is not known. The data derive from a study of vaccination effects on CD4 cells after COVID-19. Study results and caveats: Healthy vaccine recipients' vaccine-induced clones were almost all SARS-CoV-2 mono-reactive.

Using viral peptide pools, the ViraFEST assay grew out antigen-specific CD4+ T cells prior to sequencing. Isolating CD4+ T cells followed approximately nine days of culture. It was two doses of either the BNT162b2 or mRNA-1273 vaccine that participants received. Profiling relied on immunoSEQ multiplex PCR, and the TCRdb table lists in-frame clones only, not all of them. The sample shows tens of thousands of clones, around three quarters of them seen only once. CDR3 length: 15 amino acids. Losses at the gene ends were 3 bases for V and 4 bases for J; bases not matched to a gene: 7. The germline V gene has CDR1 MGHDK and CDR2 SYGVNS.

The V call is TRBV25-1, the J call TRBJ1-1; TRBD1 aligns across 8 bases. The sequencing used CD4+ T cells from PBMCs cultured with HCoV-229E spike peptides, collected after COVID-19 vaccination. The clonotype originates from a human donor who received a COVID-19 vaccine. CDR3 sequence: CASSDSGGRFTEAFF. CDR3 nucleotide sequence: TGTGCCAGCAGTGATTCAGGGGGCCGGTTCACTGAAGCTTTCTTT.